Sequencing of this TCR beta chain was carried out in a study of T cells in Graves' hyperthyroidism and ophthalmopathy. General study results and limits: Through a model of 13 V-J features, ophthalmopathy was separated from stable hyperthyroidism.

RNA transcripts yielded amplified TCR beta CDR3 regions. TCR CDR3 regions were first amplified by RT-PCR with HTBI primers. TCRdb redid the calling of the multiplex PCR reads with MiXCR, one entry per CDR3 protein. Seen here are about 580,000 distinct CDR3 sequences, more than 45% observed once, and the top ten hold approximately 7.5%. Turning to this clonotype: Its antigen is still unknown.

No ophthalmopathy progression within 18 months constituted stable Graves' hyperthyroidism. Exclusion followed for patients with uncontrolled infection, other autoimmune disease, pregnancy or lactation. CDR3 length: 14 amino acids. From germline, CDR1 is SGHTA and CDR2 FQGTGA. This chain joins TRBV7-3 and TRBJ2-5; 9 nucleotides match TRBD2. The J call could be wrong; TRBJ2-1 is a better fit for the DNA end. This sequence was found in a woman in her late teens or twenties with Graves' hyperthyroidism. The source material was peripheral blood or thyroid tissue (not recorded which). CDR3 DNA: TGTGCCAGCAGCTACTCAGCGGGAGGTCGCCAGCAGTTCTTC. Amino acids: CASSYSAGGRQQFF.